These 23 T cell receptor beta chains originate from one sample sequenced in a study of T cells in Graves' hyperthyroidism and ophthalmopathy. Amplified TCR beta CDR3 regions came from RNA transcripts. RT-PCR in the first round (using the HTBI primer set) targeted the TCR CDR3. In TCRdb, the multiplex PCR reads were re-called with MiXCR into one record per CDR3 protein. Altogether about 770,000 distinct CDR3 sequences are present, about 17% being singletons, with the ten largest covering 16%. Input material: blood. Receptors were obtained from a woman in her 50s with Graves' hyperthyroidism that later progressed to Graves' ophthalmopathy.

This clonotype was detected only a few times. The CDR3 DNA sequence: TGCGCCAGCAGCCAAGGGACAGGGGAAACGTTGAACACCGGGGAGCTGTTTTTT. This translates into CASSQGTGETLNTGELFF. The chain combines TRBV4-1 with TRBJ2-2; 9 bases line up with TRBD1. CDR1 is MGHRA, CDR2 YSYEKL, per germline. The J segment lost 1 base and the V segment lost 1 base, leaving 7 bases of the junction unmatched. The CDR3 extends over 18 amino acids.

This chain joins TRBV5-6 and TRBJ1-2; D is unclear. CDR3 length equals 13 residues. Germline V CDR1 and CDR2: SGHDT, YYEEEE. Between the trimmed V and J ends, which lost 5 bases and 8 bases, there was a span of 16 bases. The CDR3 region is CASSASGRQGYTF. CDR3 nucleotides: TGTGCCAGCAGTGCTTCGGGCCGCCAAGGCTACACCTTC.

The sample holds a few counts of this clonotype. The chain is built from TRBV12-3 or TRBV12-4 and TRBJ2-3; no reliable D call. The length of the CDR3 is 14 residues. V shed 3 bases and J shed 0 bases, with 7 bases lying between them. The CDR3 nucleotides read TGTGCCAGCAGTTTTGATTCAAGCACAGATACGCAGTATTTT. Protein sequence: CASSFDSSTDTQYF.

There are a few counts of this clonotype. The rearrangement joins TRBV3-1 to TRBJ1-6; TRBD1 is a possible D gene (5 bases). Trimming left V 0 bases short and J 3 bases short, with 6 bases between. CDR1 is LGHDT and CDR2 is YNNKEL in the germline V gene (reference sequence). The length of the CDR3 is 15 residues. CDR3 region: CASSQEGGYNSPLHF. As DNA, the CDR3 is TGTGCCAGCAGCCAAGAGGGGGGCTATAATTCACCCCTCCACTTT.

This clonotype was seen repeatedly, ten times or more. V is TRBV20-1 and J is TRBJ2-3; D is possibly TRBD2 (6 bases). CDR3 length equals 14 residues. Per the germline V gene, CDR1 is DFQATT and CDR2 is SNEGSKA (reference sequence). The ends were cut back, 4 bases at V and 3 bases at J, with 14 bases in the middle. The CDR3 protein is CSAKAHGGTDTQYF. DNA of the CDR3: TGCAGTGCTAAGGCGCATGGAGGGACAGATACGCAGTATTTT.

This sequence joins TRBV20-1 and TRBJ1-1; D is ambiguous. Germline V gene lookup returns CDR1 DFQATT and CDR2 SNEGSKA (reference sequence). The CDR3 is 16 residues long. Deletions cut 3 bases from V and 3 bases from J, with 20 bases between. CDR3 loop: CSASQTLTISDTEAFF. DNA for the CDR3: TGCAGTGCTAGCCAAACTCTCACAATATCGGACACTGAAGCTTTCTTT.

This clonotype came up a few times. V and J are TRBV19 and TRBJ1-5; D is uncertain. Looked up from germline, CDR1 is LNHDA and CDR2 is SQIVND (reference sequence). There are 11 residues in the CDR3. V was trimmed by 5 bases and J by 9 bases, leaving 8 bases between them. The CDR3 sequence is CASSPGWPQHF. The CDR3 DNA reads as TGTGCCAGTAGTCCGGGATGGCCCCAGCATTTT.

The V call is TRBV6-1, the J call TRBJ2-1; 12 nucleotides align to TRBD1. The germline CDR1 and CDR2 sequences are MNHNS and SASEGT. With 1 base clipped from V and 8 bases from J, the junction kept 3 bases outside the gene matches. The CDR3 has 15 residues. The CDR3, as DNA: TGTGCCAGCAGTGAAGTCGGGACAGGGGGCGATGAGCAGTTCTTC. Protein: CASSEVGTGGDEQFF.

The V and J genes are TRBV7-8 and TRBJ2-3; tentative D call: TRBD1 (5 bases). Germline CDR1 and CDR2: SGHVS and FQNEAQ. The V and J ends lost 0 bases and 0 bases respectively, with 19 bases between them. There are 19 residues in the CDR3. The CDR3 sequence is CASSLAPKGLGPSTDTQYF. The CDR3 DNA reads as TGTGCCAGCAGCTTAGCGCCCAAGGGGCTAGGCCCTAGCACAGATACGCAGTATTTT.

The V call is TRBV19, the J call TRBJ1-2; TRBD1 is a possible D gene (5 bases). Germline V gene lookup returns CDR1 LNHDA and CDR2 SQIVND (reference sequence). V shed 6 bases and J shed 8 bases, with 16 bases lying between them. The CDR3 totals 13 residues. DNA of the CDR3: TGTGCCAGTAGCCCCCGGGGGAAGAGGGGCTACACCTTC. Its protein product is CASSPRGKRGYTF.

This chain joins TRBV5-4 and TRBJ2-1, with 9 bases that match TRBD2. CDR1 and CDR2 (germline): SGHNT, YYREEE (reference sequence). CDR3 length: 16 amino acids. V trimming: 2 bases; J trimming: 5 bases; junction bases outside the gene matches: 8. Here the CDR3 DNA reads TGTGCCAGCAGCTTTGGCGGGGGGGCCGTGAACAATGAGCAGTTCTTC. Its translation is CASSFGGGAVNNEQFF.

In this sample, this clonotype turned up many times. The rearrangement links TRBV3-1 to TRBJ1-2; TRBD1 might be the D (5 bases). Trimming shortened V by 0 bases and J by 3 bases, and 14 bases separated the two germline ends. The CDR3 covers 16 residues. Germline V lookup: CDR1 LGHDT, CDR2 YNNKEL (reference sequence). DNA of the CDR3: TGTGCCAGCAGCCAAGATCTGCGGGGGACGTACTATGGCTACACCTTC. Protein product: CASSQDLRGTYYGYTF. Full variable domain (outside the CDR3, taken from reference TRBV3-1 and TRBJ1-2): DTAVSQTPKYLVTQMGNDKSIKCEQNLGHDTMYWYKQDSKKFLKIMFSYNNKELIINETVPNRFSPKSPDKAHLNLHINSLELGDSAVYFCASSQDLRGTYYGYTFGSGTRLTVV.

This clonotype came up a few times. V is TRBV6-9 and J is TRBJ2-3, with D perhaps being TRBD1 or TRBD2 (5 bases each). CDR3 length: 17 amino acids. The V end was cut by 4 bases, the J end by 6 bases, with 23 bases between. Germline lookup yields CDR1 MNHGY and CDR2 SVAAGI. CDR3 in amino acids: CASSSSARDAGLDTQYF. In DNA form, the CDR3 reads TGTGCCAGCAGTTCATCGGCTAGGGACGCAGGGTTGGATACGCAGTATTTT.

Notes on this clonotype: One junction end does not reproduce the germline sequence, and a read error may be involved. The gene calls are TRBV11-2 and TRBJ2-5, with D unclear. CDR1 and CDR2 (germline): SGHAT, FQNNGV. The CDR3 sequence is 13 residues long. CDR3 in amino acids: CVSSFPMTETQYF. For the CDR3, the DNA is TGTGTCAGCAGCTTCCCGATGACAGAGACCCAGTACTTC.

Ten or more counts support this clonotype. This chain links TRBV3-1 with TRBJ1-5, with a weak D call TRBD1 (5 bases). With 1 base removed from V and 5 bases from J, the gap between germline ends came to 27 bases. The CDR3 covers 20 residues. Germline loops: CDR1 LGHDT, CDR2 YNNKEL (reference sequence). The CDR3 sequence is CASSQAGTGKGQGPYQPQHF. CDR3 sequence (DNA): TGTGCCAGCAGCCAAGCTGGGACGGGTAAGGGGCAGGGCCCCTATCAGCCCCAGCATTTT.

CDR3 residues: CSAGRGGEPTQFF. DNA of the CDR3: TGCAGTGCTGGGCGGGGGGGCGAACCCACGCAGTTCTTC. The chain combines TRBV20-1 with TRBJ2-1, with 9 bases identical to TRBD2. This CDR3 has 13 amino acids. V shed 5 bases and J 12 bases; nucleotides not matched to a gene: 11. Germline V gene lookup returns CDR1 DFQATT and CDR2 SNEGSKA (reference sequence).

This clonotype was recorded at least ten times. This chain uses TRBV5-1 with TRBJ2-2; D may be TRBD1 or TRBD2 (5 bases each). The CDR3 sequence is 14 residues long. Germline CDR1 and CDR2: SGHRS and YFSETQ. V lost 6 bases and J lost 7, with 16 bases in between. CDR3 in DNA: TGCGCCAGCAAGAGGGACGAGGTCGACGGGGAGCTGTTTTTT. This translates into CASKRDEVDGELFF.

V usage is TRBV5-1 and J usage is TRBJ2-3, with 9 bases aligning to TRBD2. The CDR3 has 15 amino acids. J was trimmed by 1 base and V by 4 bases; bases with no gene match: 4. CDR1 is SGHRS, CDR2 YFSETQ, per germline. CDR3 amino acids: CASSIAGDRTDTQYF. The CDR3 DNA reads as TGCGCCAGCAGCATAGCGGGGGACCGCACAGATACGCAGTATTTT.

Ten or more counts support this clonotype. The chain joins TRBV6-1 to TRBJ2-5; TRBD1 agrees at 7 bases. The CDR3 spans 13 residues. CDR1 MNHNS and CDR2 SASEGT come from the germline V gene. With V trimmed by 4 bases and J by 4 bases, 3 bases remained unmatched. The CDR3 sequence: CASSAAGGETQYF. The CDR3 DNA is TGTGCCAGCAGTGCCGCAGGGGGAGAGACCCAGTACTTC.

In the case of this clonotype: A read error may account for a junction end that differs from germline. This chain links TRBV12-3 or TRBV12-4 with TRBJ2-3; 8 bases match TRBD2. The CDR3 has 14 residues. CDR3 nucleotides: TGTGCCAGCAGCTTAGCGGGGACATCAGATACGCAGTATTTT. It codes for CASSLAGTSDTQYF.

The J gene is TRBJ2-1, the V gene TRBV19, with D possibly being TRBD1 or TRBD2 (6 bases each). Per the germline V gene, CDR1 is LNHDA and CDR2 is SQIVND (reference sequence). The CDR3 contains 15 residues. V was clipped by 4 bases and J by 3 bases, with 13 bases between them. The CDR3 DNA follows: TGTGCCAGTAGTACCCAGGGGACTCACTACAATGAGCAGTTCTTC. Encoded protein: CASSTQGTHYNEQFF.

The chain links TRBV30 to TRBJ1-2, with unresolved D. Trimming took 2 bases from V and 5 from J, leaving 9 bases between them. CDR3 length: 12 amino acids. Germline V CDR1 and CDR2: GTSNPN, SVGIG (reference sequence). The CDR3: CAWSIPEYGYTF. The DNA of the CDR3 is TGTGCCTGGAGTATACCCGAGTATGGCTACACCTTC. Full variable domain (outside the CDR3, taken from reference TRBV30 and TRBJ1-2): SQTIHQWPATLVQPVGSPLSLECTVEGTSNPNLYWYRQAAGRGLQLLFYSVGIGQISSEVPQNLSASRPQDRQFILSSKKLLLSDSGFYLCAWSIPEYGYTFGSGTRLTVV.

The chain couples TRBV11-2 to TRBJ1-3; TRBD1 might be the D (6 bases). The germline V gene encodes CDR1 SGHAT and CDR2 FQNNGV. This CDR3 is built from 14 residues. V was pared by 7 bases and J by 2 bases, with 12 bases between. The CDR3 sequence is CASKKQGAGNTIYF. The CDR3 nucleotides are TGTGCCAGCAAAAAACAGGGTGCTGGAAACACCATATATTTT.